This TCR beta chain was captured by sequencing in a study of cytomegalovirus exposure and HLA in healthy donors. Looking at the study overall: The same platform was used for the 100 to 150 validation repertoires and the roughly 720 first-cohort repertoires, a later analysis reported.

Turning to this clone: The antigen is unknown.

The table came from immunoSEQ multiplex PCR; TCRdb's copy has only in-frame clones and leaves some out. The sample yields approximately 280,000 clones, approximately 86% seen once. Study-level findings and limits: Altogether, 170 or so TCR beta chains were recorded as cytomegalovirus-associated.

Sequencing was performed on PBMCs. The TCR sequence derives from a woman under 30 in good health and CMV-seronegative.

The CDR3 region is CASSPTGGAAYEQYF. The CDR3 DNA follows: TGTGCCAGCAGCCCCACGGGGGGGGCGGCCTACGAGCAGTACTTC. This sequence joins TRBV7-9 and TRBJ2-7, with 8 bases matching TRBD2. Trimming took 5 bases from V and 2 from J; bases not matched to a gene: 8. Germline V gives CDR1 SEHNR, CDR2 FQNEAQ (reference sequence). The CDR3 has 15 amino acids.